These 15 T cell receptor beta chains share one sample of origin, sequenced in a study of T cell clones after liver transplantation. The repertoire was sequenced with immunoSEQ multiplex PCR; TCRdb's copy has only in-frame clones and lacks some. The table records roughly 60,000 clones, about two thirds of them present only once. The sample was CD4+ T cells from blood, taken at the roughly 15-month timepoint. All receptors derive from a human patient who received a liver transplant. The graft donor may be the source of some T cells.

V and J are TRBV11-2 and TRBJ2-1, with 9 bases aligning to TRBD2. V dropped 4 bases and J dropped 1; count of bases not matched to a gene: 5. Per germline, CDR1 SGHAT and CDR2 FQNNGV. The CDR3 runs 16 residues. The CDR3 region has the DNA TGTGCCAGCAGCTCCTTAGCGGGAGAGTCCTACAATGAGCAGTTCTTC. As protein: CASSSLAGESYNEQFF.

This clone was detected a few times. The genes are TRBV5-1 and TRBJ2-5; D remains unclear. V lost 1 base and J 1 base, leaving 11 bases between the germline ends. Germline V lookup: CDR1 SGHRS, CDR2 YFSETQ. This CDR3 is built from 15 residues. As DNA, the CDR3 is TGCGCCAGCAGCTTGACGGGTATGGGCCAAGAGACCCAGTACTTC. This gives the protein CASSLTGMGQETQYF. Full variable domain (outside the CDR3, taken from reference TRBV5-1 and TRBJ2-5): KAGVTQTPRYLIKTRGQQVTLSCSPISGHRSVSWYQQTPGQGLQFLFEYFSETQRNKGNFPGRFSGRQFSNSRSEMNVSTLELGDSALYLCASSLTGMGQETQYFGPGTRLLVL.

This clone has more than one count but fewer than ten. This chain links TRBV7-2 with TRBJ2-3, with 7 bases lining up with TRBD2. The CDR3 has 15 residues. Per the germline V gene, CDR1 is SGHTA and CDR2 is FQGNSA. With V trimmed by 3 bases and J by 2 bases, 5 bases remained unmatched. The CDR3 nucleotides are TGTGCCAGCAGCTTCTCCAGCGGGGTCACAGATACGCAGTATTTT. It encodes CASSFSSGVTDTQYF. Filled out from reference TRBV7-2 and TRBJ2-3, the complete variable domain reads GAGVSQSPSNKVTEKGKDVELRCDPISGHTALYWYRQSLGQGLEFLIYFQGNSAPDKSGLPSDRFSAERTGGSVSTLTIQRTQQEDSAVYLCASSFSSGVTDTQYFGPGTRLTVL.

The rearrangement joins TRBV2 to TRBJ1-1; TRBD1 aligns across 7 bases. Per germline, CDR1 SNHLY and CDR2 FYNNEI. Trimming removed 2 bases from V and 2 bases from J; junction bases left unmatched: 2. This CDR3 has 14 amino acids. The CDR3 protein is CASSELGGNTEAFF. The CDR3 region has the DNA TGTGCCAGCAGTGAATTAGGGGGCAACACTGAAGCTTTCTTT.

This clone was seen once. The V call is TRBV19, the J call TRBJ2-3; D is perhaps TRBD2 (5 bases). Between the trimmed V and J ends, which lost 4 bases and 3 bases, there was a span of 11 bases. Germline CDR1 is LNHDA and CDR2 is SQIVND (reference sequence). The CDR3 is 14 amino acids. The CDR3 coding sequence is TGTGCCAGTAGTACGTCCTGGACTACAGATACGCAGTATTTT. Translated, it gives CASSTSWTTDTQYF.

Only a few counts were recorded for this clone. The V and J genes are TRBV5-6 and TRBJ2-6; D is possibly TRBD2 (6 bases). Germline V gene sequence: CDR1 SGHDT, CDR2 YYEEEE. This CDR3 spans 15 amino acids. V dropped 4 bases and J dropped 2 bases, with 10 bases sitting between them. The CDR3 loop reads CASSQTSAGANVLTF. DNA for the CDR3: TGTGCCAGCAGCCAGACTAGTGCTGGGGCCAACGTCCTGACTTTC.

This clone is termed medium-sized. CDR3 amino acids: CASSLVQGNTEAFF. The CDR3 DNA is TGTGCCAGCAGCTTGGTGCAGGGGAACACTGAAGCTTTCTTT. The rearrangement joins TRBV5-4 to TRBJ1-1, with D possibly being TRBD1 (5 bases). Trimming shortened V by 0 bases and J by 1 base, and 7 bases separated the two germline ends. Germline V CDR1 and CDR2: SGHNT, YYREEE (reference sequence). The CDR3 sequence is 14 residues long.

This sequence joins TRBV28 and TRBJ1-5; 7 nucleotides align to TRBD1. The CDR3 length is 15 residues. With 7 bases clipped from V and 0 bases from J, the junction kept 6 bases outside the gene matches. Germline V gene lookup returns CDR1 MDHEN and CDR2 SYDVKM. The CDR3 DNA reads TGTGCCAGCACCCCGGGACAGAGTAGCAATCAGCCCCAGCATTTT. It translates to CASTPGQSSNQPQHF. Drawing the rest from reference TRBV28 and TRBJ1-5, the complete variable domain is DVKVTQSSRYLVKRTGEKVFLECVQDMDHENMFWYRQDPGLGLRLIYFSYDVKMKEKGDIPEGYSVSREKKERFSLILESASTNQTSMYLCASTPGQSSNQPQHFGDGTRLSIL.

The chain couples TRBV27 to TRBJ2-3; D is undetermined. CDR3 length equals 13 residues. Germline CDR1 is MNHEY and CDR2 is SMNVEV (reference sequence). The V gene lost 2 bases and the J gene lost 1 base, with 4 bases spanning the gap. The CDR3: CASSLRRTDTQYF. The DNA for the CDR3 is TGTGCCAGCAGTTTACGGCGCACAGATACGCAGTATTTT.

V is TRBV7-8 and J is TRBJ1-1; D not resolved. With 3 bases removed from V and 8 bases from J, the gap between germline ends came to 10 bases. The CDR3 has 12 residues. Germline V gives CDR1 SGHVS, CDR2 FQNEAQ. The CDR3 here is CASSFLRGEAFF. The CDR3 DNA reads TGTGCCAGCAGCTTTTTGCGCGGGGAAGCTTTCTTT.

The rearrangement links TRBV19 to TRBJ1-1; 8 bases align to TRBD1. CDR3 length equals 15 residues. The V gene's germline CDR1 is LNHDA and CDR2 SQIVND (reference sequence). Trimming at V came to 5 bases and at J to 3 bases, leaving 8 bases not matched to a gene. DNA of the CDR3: TGTGCCAGTAGTCCCGACAGGGGAGGGGACACTGAAGCTTTCTTT. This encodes CASSPDRGGDTEAFF.

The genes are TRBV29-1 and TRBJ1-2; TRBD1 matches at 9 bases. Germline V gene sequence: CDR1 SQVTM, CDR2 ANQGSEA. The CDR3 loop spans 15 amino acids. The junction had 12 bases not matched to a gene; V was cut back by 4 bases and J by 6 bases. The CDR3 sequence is CSVGIGGQGPDGYTF. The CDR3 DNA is TGCAGCGTTGGCATAGGGGGACAGGGACCCGATGGCTACACCTTC.

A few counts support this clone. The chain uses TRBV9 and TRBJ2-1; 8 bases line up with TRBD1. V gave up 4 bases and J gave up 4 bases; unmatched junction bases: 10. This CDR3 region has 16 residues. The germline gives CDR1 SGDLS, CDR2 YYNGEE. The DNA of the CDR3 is TGTGCCAGCAGCCCCAGGTGGCAGGGGGCTTACAATGAGCAGTTCTTC. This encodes CASSPRWQGAYNEQFF.

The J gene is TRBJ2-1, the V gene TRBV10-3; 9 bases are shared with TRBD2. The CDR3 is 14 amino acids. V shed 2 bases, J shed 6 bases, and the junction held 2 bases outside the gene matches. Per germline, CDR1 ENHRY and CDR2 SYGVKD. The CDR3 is CAISEGLATNEQFF. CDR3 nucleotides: TGTGCCATCAGTGAGGGACTAGCGACCAATGAGCAGTTCTTC.

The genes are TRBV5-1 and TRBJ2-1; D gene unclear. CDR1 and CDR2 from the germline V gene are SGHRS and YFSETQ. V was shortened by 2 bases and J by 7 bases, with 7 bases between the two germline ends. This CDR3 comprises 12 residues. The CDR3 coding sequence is TGCGCCAGCAGCTTTTTTGAAAATGAGCAGTTCTTC. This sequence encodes CASSFFENEQFF.